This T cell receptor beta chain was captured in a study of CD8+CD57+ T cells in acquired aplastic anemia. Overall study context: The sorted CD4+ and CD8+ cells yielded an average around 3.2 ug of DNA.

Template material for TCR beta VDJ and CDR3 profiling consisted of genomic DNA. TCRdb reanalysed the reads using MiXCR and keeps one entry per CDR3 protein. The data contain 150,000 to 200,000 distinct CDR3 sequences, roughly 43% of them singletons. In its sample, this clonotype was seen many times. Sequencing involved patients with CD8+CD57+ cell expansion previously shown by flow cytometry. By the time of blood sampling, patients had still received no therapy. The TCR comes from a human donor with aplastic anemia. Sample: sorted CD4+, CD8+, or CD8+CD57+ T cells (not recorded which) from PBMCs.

The CDR3 bases are TGCAGCGTTGTCCTAGCGGGGGTCACAGATACGCAGTATTTT. Translation: CSVVLAGVTDTQYF. The rearrangement links TRBV29-1 to TRBJ2-3, with 10 bases matching TRBD2. The V segment lost 4 bases and the J segment 2 bases; nucleotides outside the gene matches: 3. CDR3 length equals 14 residues. Germline V gene sequence: CDR1 SQVTM, CDR2 ANQGSEA.